Detailed here is one T cell receptor beta chain. Patients of the Seattle cohort, enrolled during active infection, were followed longitudinally. Some clones are missing from TCRdb's copy, which holds only in-frame ones; the method was immunoSEQ multiplex PCR. The sample contains 100,000 to 150,000 clones, more than 80% of which appear only once. CDR1 is SGHTA, CDR2 FQGNSA, per germline. Trimming shortened V by 2 bases and J by 1 base, and 6 bases separated the two germline ends. The CDR3 consists of 14 residues. These data are taken from a study of blood T cell repertoires in COVID-19. The rearrangement links TRBV7-2 to TRBJ1-3, with a weak D call TRBD1 (6 bases). Sequenced input: peripheral blood. The clonotype originates from an elderly woman with COVID-19, enrolled during active disease. CDR3 in amino acids: CASSLQGSGNTIYF. CDR3 nucleotides: TGTGCCAGCAGCTTACAGGGGTCTGGAAACACCATATATTTT. Based on the CDR3 plus reference TRBV7-2 and TRBJ1-3, the full variable domain is GAGVSQSPSNKVTEKGKDVELRCDPISGHTALYWYRQSLGQGLEFLIYFQGNSAPDKSGLPSDRFSAERTGGSVSTLTIQRTQQEDSAVYLCASSLQGSGNTIYFGEGSWLTVV.